The 7 T cell receptor beta chains listed next were all sequenced from one sample in a study of CD8+CD57+ T cells in acquired aplastic anemia (dated by TCRdb to between 2017 and 2018). Expansion of CD8+CD57+ cells had been shown by flow cytometry in the patients chosen for sequencing. TCRdb records Illumina HiSeq 2000 as the sequencer. Genomic DNA was used as template for profiling of TCR beta VDJ combinations and CDR3 sequences. The public sequencing data were trimmed at Q25 with fastp and processed into clonotypes with MiXCR by TCRdb, which kept only in-frame beta chains. Rows merge per CDR3 protein into single entries with the most common DNA and genes. This sample is represented by about 200,000 distinct CDR3 sequences; roughly 45% of them were singletons. The top ten clonotypes cover just under 20% of the sample. Sequenced input: sorted CD4+, CD8+, or CD8+CD57+ T cells (not recorded which) from PBMCs. These receptors originate from a human donor with aplastic anemia.

This clonotype was found many times. V gene TRBV6-5 combines with J gene TRBJ1-3, with unresolved D. V lost 4 bases to trimming and J lost 0 bases, with 7 bases between them. The CDR3 runs to 14 residues. In germline, CDR1 is MNHEY, CDR2 SVGAGI. This CDR3 reads CASSSTDSGNTIYF. DNA of the CDR3: TGTGCCAGCAGTTCGACGGACTCTGGAAACACCATATATTTT.

V usage is TRBV2 and J usage is TRBJ1-2; a possible D gene is TRBD1 (6 bases). Germline CDR1 reads SNHLY; CDR2 reads FYNNEI. The CDR3 totals 18 residues. The ends were cut back, 2 bases at V and 3 bases at J, with 22 bases in the middle. DNA of the CDR3: TGTGCCAGCAGTGAACCTAACTCGGGGGCAGTACGGGACTATGGCTACACCTTC. Amino acid sequence: CASSEPNSGAVRDYGYTF.

The CDR3: CASSYGGSRGSTDTQYF. CDR3 DNA: TGTGCCAGCAGTTACGGGGGAAGCAGGGGAAGCACAGATACGCAGTATTTT. The chain recombines TRBV6-2 or TRBV6-3 with TRBJ2-3, with D tentatively TRBD1 (6 bases). V was shortened by 2 bases and J by 0 bases, with 15 bases between the two germline ends. From germline, CDR1 is MNHEY and CDR2 SVGEGT. This CDR3 spans 17 amino acids.

The V and J genes are TRBV5-1 and TRBJ1-1, with D perhaps TRBD1 (5 bases). The CDR3 extends over 15 amino acids. The V gene lost 2 bases and the J gene lost 1 base, with 12 bases spanning the gap. In germline, CDR1 is SGHRS, CDR2 YFSETQ. The CDR3 DNA is TGCGCCAGCAGCTTTTCGTCAGGGAGGAACACTGAAGCTTTCTTT. As protein: CASSFSSGRNTEAFF.

In this sample, this clonotype turned up many times. V gene TRBV7-6 combines with J gene TRBJ2-1; 11 nucleotides line up with TRBD2. V lost 1 base to trimming and J lost 6 bases; unmatched junction nucleotides: 5. The CDR3 loop spans 16 amino acids. Germline V CDR1 and CDR2: SGHVS, FNYEAQ. Written as DNA, the CDR3 is TGTGCCAGCAGCTTAGTAGGTCTAGCGGGGGGCAATGAGCAGTTCTTC. This sequence encodes CASSLVGLAGGNEQFF. Complete variable domain (other parts from reference TRBV7-6 and TRBJ2-1): GAGVSQSPRYKVTKRGQDVALRCDPISGHVSLYWYRQALGQGPEFLTYFNYEAQQDKSGLPNDRFSAERPEGSISTLTIQRTEQRDSAMYRCASSLVGLAGGNEQFFGPGTRLTVL.

This rearrangement joins TRBV2 to TRBJ1-6; the D gene is possibly TRBD1 (5 bases). The CDR3 has 15 amino acids. Germline V gene sequence: CDR1 SNHLY, CDR2 FYNNEI. Trimming cost V 3 bases and J 3 bases, with 9 bases left between them. CDR3 sequence: CASSDGANYNSPLHF. In DNA, the CDR3 is TGTGCCAGCAGTGACGGGGCAAACTATAATTCACCCCTCCACTTT.

This clonotype was observed many times. This sequence joins TRBV11-2 and TRBJ2-7; possible D gene TRBD2, 5 bases. The CDR3 extends over 15 amino acids. From germline, CDR1 is SGHAT and CDR2 FQNNGV. V was shortened by 1 base and J by 6 bases, with 16 bases between the two germline ends. Here the CDR3 reads CASSLVTTDRAEQYF. CDR3 nucleotide sequence: TGTGCCAGCAGCTTAGTGACTACCGACCGAGCCGAGCAGTACTTC.